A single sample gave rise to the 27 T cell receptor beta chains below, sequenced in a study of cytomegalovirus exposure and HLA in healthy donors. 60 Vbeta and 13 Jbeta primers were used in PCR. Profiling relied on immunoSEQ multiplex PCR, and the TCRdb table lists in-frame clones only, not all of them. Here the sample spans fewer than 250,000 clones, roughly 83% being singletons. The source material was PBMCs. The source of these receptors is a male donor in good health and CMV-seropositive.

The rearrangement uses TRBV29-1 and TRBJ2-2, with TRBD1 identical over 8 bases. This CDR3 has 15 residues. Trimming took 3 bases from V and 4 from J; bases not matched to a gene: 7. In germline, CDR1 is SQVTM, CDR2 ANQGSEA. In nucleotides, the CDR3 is TGCAGCGTTGAGCCCAGGGGGCAGGGCACCGGGGAGCTGTTTTTT. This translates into CSVEPRGQGTGELFF.

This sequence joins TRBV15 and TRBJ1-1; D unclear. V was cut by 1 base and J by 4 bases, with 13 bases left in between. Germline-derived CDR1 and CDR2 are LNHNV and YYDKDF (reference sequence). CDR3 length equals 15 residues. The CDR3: CATSRVVTIGTEAFF. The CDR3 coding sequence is TGTGCCACCAGCAGAGTGGTCACTATCGGCACTGAAGCTTTCTTT.

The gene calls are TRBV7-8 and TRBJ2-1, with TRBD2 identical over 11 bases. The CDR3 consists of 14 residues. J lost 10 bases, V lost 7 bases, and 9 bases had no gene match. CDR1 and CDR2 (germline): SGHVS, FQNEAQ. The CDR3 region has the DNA TGTGCCAGCACCCTGACTAGCGGGGACGGGGAGCAGTTCTTC. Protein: CASTLTSGDGEQFF.

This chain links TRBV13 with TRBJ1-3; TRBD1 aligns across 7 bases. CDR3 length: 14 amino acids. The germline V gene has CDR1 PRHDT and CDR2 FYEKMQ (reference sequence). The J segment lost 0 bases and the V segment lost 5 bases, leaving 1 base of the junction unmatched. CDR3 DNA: TGTGCCAGCAGCGGACAGGACTCTGGAAACACCATATATTTT. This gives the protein CASSGQDSGNTIYF.

The CDR3 DNA follows: TGTGCCAGCAGTTTGTCTAGCTCCCCCGGGGAGCTGTTTTTT. Amino acid sequence: CASSLSSSPGELFF. J is TRBJ2-2 and V is TRBV28, with D possibly TRBD2 on 5 matching bases. Trimming took 3 bases from V and 6 from J, leaving 11 bases between them. The CDR3 is made up of 14 amino acids. Germline V CDR1 and CDR2: MDHEN, SYDVKM. The variable domain in full, completed from reference TRBV28 and TRBJ2-2, reads DVKVTQSSRYLVKRTGEKVFLECVQDMDHENMFWYRQDPGLGLRLIYFSYDVKMKEKGDIPEGYSVSREKKERFSLILESASTNQTSMYLCASSLSSSPGELFFGEGSRLTVL.

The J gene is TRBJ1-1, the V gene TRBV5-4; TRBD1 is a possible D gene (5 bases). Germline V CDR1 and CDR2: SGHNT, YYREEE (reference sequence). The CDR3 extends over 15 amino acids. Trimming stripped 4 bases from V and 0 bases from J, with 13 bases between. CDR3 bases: TGTGCCAGCAGCAGTAACAGGTTCATGAACACTGAAGCTTTCTTT. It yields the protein CASSSNRFMNTEAFF.

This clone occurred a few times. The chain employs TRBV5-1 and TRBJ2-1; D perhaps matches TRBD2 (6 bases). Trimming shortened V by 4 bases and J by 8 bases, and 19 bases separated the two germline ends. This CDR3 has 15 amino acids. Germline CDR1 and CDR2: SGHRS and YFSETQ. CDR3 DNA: TGCGCCAGCAGCAGTAACACCCCCGGCGGGGATGAGCAGTTCTTC. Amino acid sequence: CASSSNTPGGDEQFF.

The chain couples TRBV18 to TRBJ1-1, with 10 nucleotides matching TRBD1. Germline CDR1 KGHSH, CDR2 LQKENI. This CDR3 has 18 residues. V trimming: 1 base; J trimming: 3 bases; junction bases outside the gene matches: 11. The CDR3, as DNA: TGTGCCAGCTCACCACGTCCCCGACAGGGGGCATCAGACACTGAAGCTTTCTTT. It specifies CASSPRPRQGASDTEAFF.

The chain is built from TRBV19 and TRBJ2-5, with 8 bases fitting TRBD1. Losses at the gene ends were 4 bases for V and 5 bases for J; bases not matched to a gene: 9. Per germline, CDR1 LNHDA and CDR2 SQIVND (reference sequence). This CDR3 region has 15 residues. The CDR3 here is CASSSDRGRGETQYF. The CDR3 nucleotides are TGTGCCAGTAGTAGTGACAGGGGCCGAGGGGAGACCCAGTACTTC.

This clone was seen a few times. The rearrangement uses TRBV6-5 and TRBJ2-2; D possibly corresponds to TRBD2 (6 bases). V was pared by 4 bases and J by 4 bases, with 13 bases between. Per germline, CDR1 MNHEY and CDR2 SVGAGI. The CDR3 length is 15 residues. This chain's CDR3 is CASSWAGTLTGELFF. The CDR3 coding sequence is TGTGCCAGCAGTTGGGCAGGGACTCTCACCGGGGAGCTGTTTTTT.

The CDR3 DNA follows: TGTGCCAGCAGTGTACCGGGATCCTCCTACGAGCAGTACTTC. As protein: CASSVPGSSYEQYF. The J gene is TRBJ2-7, the V gene TRBV28, with TRBD2 as a possible D gene (5 bases). V dropped 5 bases and J dropped 0 bases, with 11 bases sitting between them. Germline V gene lookup returns CDR1 MDHEN and CDR2 SYDVKM. This CDR3 is built from 14 residues.

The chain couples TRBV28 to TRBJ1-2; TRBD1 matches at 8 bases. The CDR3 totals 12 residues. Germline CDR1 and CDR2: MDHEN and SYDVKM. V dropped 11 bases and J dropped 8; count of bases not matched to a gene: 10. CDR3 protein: CAGSQGALGYTF. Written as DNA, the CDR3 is TGTGCCGGGAGTCAGGGGGCTCTAGGCTACACCTTC.

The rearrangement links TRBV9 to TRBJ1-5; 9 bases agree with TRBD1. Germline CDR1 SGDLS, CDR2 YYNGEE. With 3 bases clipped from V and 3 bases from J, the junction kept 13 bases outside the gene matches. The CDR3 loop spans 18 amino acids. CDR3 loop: CASSARDREWGYNQPQHF. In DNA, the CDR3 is TGTGCCAGCAGCGCCCGGGACAGGGAATGGGGGTACAATCAGCCCCAGCATTTT.

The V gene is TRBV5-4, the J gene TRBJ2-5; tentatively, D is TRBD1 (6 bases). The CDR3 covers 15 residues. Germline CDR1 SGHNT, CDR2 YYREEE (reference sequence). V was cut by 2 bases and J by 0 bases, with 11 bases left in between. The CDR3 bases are TGTGCCAGCAGCTTCCTCCGGGACAACCAAGAGACCCAGTACTTC. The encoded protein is CASSFLRDNQETQYF.

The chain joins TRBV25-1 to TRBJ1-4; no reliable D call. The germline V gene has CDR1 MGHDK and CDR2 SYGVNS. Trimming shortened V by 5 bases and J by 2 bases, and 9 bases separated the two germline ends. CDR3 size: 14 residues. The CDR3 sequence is CASSPRRTNEKLFF. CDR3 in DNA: TGTGCCAGCAGTCCCCGGCGGACTAATGAAAAACTGTTTTTT.

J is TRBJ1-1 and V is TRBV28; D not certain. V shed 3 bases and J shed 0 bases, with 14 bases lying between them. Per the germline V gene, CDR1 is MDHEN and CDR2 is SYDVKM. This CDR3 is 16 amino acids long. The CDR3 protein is CASSFSSLSLNTEAFF. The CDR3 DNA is TGTGCCAGCAGTTTTAGTTCCTTGAGCCTGAACACTGAAGCTTTCTTT.

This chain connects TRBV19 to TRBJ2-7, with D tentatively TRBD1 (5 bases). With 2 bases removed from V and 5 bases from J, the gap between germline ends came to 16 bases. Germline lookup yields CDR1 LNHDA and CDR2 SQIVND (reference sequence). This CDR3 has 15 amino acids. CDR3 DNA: TGTGCCAGTAGTATAACTCCCTTCGTAGGGGACGAGCAGTACTTC. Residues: CASSITPFVGDEQYF.

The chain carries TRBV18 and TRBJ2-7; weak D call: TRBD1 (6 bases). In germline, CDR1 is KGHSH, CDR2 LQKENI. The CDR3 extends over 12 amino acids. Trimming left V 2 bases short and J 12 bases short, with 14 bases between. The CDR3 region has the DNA TGTGCCAGCTCACCAACAGGGCCGGATCCGTACTTC. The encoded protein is CASSPTGPDPYF. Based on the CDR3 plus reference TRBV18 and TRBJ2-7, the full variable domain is NAGVMQNPRHLVRRRGQEARLRCSPMKGHSHVYWYRQLPEEGLKFMVYLQKENIIDESGMPKERFSAEFPKEGPSILRIQQVVRGDSAAYFCASSPTGPDPYFGPGTRLTVT.

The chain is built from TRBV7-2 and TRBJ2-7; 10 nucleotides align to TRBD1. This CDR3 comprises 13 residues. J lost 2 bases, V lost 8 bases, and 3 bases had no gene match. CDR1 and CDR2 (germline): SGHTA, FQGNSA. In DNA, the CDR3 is TGTGCCAGCGCCGGGACAGGGGCCTACGAGCAGTACTTC. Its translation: CASAGTGAYEQYF.

The DNA of the CDR3 is TGTGCCAGCAAAGGGAGTAGCACTGAAGCTTTCTTT. Amino acids: CASKGSSTEAFF. The chain recombines TRBV28 with TRBJ1-1; D is uncertain. Germline V gene lookup returns CDR1 MDHEN and CDR2 SYDVKM. CDR3 length: 12 amino acids. Between the trimmed V and J ends, which lost 7 bases and 4 bases, there was a span of 10 bases.

The CDR3 reads CASSQDRGGEQYF. CDR3 nucleotides: TGTGCCAGCAGTCAGGACAGGGGCGGCGAGCAGTACTTC. The chain combines TRBV7-3 with TRBJ2-7; 9 bases map to TRBD1. With V trimmed by 6 bases and J by 6 bases, 6 bases remained unmatched. Germline CDR1 and CDR2: SGHTA and FQGTGA. The CDR3 sequence is 13 residues long.

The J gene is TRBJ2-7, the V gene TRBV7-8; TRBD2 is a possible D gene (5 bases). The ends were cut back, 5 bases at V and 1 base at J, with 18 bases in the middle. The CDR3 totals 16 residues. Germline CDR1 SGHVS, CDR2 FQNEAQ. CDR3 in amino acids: CASSRYFLDLSYEQYF. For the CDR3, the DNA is TGTGCCAGCAGCCGATACTTTTTGGACTTATCCTACGAGCAGTACTTC.

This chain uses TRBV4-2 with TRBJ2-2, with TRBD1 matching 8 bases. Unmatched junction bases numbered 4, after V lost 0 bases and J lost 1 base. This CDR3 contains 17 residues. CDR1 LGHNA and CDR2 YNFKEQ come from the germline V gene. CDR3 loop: CASSQDPGTGNTGELFF. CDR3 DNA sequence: TGTGCCAGCAGCCAAGATCCGGGGACAGGGAACACCGGGGAGCTGTTTTTT.

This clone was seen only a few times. The CDR3 nucleotides read TGTGCCAGCAACCCTAGCGGGGGGACGTACAATGAGCAGTTCTTC. Translating gives CASNPSGGTYNEQFF. The chain uses TRBV5-6 and TRBJ2-1; TRBD2 agrees at 11 bases. This CDR3 region has 15 residues. Losses at the gene ends were 6 bases for V and 4 bases for J; bases not matched to a gene: 6. Germline loops: CDR1 SGHDT, CDR2 YYEEEE.

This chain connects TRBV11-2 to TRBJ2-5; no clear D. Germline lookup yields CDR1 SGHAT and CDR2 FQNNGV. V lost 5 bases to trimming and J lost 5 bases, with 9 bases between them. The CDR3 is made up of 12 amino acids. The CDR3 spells CASSKTGETQYF. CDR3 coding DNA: TGTGCCAGCAGCAAAACCGGGGAGACCCAGTACTTC.

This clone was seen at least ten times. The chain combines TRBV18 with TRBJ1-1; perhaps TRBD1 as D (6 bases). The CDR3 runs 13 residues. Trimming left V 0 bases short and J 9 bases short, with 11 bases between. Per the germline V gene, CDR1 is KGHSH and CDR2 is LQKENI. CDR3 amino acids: CASSPPRGSKAFF. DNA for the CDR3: TGTGCCAGCTCACCACCGAGGGGGTCGAAAGCTTTCTTT.

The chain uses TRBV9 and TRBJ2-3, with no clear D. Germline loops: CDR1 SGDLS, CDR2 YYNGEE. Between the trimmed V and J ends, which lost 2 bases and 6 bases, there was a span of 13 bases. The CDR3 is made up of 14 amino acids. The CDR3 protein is CASSVVPSLDTQYF. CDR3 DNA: TGTGCCAGCAGCGTTGTACCTAGTCTGGATACGCAGTATTTT.